This entry lists 16 T cell receptor beta chains sequenced from one sample in a study of T cell changes during pregnancy in multiple sclerosis. Clones were read by immunoSEQ multiplex PCR, and TCRdb kept only the in-frame ones, dropping some. The sample lists under 55,000 clones; 90% to 95% were seen once. The starting material was CD8+ T cells from peripheral blood mononuclear cells, obtained after pregnancy. Receptors were obtained from a female donor with multiple sclerosis, enrolled in a pregnancy study.

The J gene is TRBJ2-3, the V gene TRBV7-3; 7 nucleotides match TRBD1. This CDR3 has 20 amino acids. Germline CDR1 SGHTA, CDR2 FQGTGA. J lost 2 bases, V lost 1 base, and 18 bases had no gene match. The chain's CDR3 is CASSLKLGAGAGTDTDTQYF. The CDR3 DNA is TGTGCCAGCAGCTTAAAGTTAGGGGCCGGGGCCGGGACAGACACAGATACGCAGTATTTT.

The chain carries TRBV27 and TRBJ2-3; D possibly corresponds to TRBD1 (6 bases). V dropped 2 bases and J dropped 4 bases, with 16 bases sitting between them. The germline V gene encodes CDR1 MNHEY and CDR2 SMNVEV (reference sequence). The CDR3 consists of 16 residues. The CDR3 nucleotides read TGTGCCAGCAGTTTAAACCAGGGGTTCTTGCCAGATACGCAGTATTTT. Its protein is CASSLNQGFLPDTQYF.

Only one count was recorded for this clone. V usage is TRBV6-6 and J usage is TRBJ2-1; D possibly corresponds to TRBD2 (6 bases). CDR1 is MNHNY and CDR2 is SVGAGI in the germline V gene (reference sequence). This CDR3 is 15 amino acids long. Trimming took 7 bases from V and 7 from J, leaving 20 bases between them. DNA of the CDR3: TGTGCCAGCAACCTACTCCCGCCGGGGGTTAATGAGCAGTTCTTC. Translating gives CASNLLPPGVNEQFF.

The chain combines TRBV11-2 with TRBJ2-2; 13 nucleotides align to TRBD2. Germline loops: CDR1 SGHAT, CDR2 FQNNGV. The CDR3 runs to 18 residues. Trimming cost V 7 bases and J 4 bases; bases outside gene matches: 12. The CDR3 here is CASTLSRGLAGFTGELFF. The CDR3 DNA sequence: TGTGCCAGCACCCTTAGTCGGGGACTAGCGGGATTCACCGGGGAGCTGTTTTTT.

This clone was counted between two and nine times. The chain recombines TRBV11-2 with TRBJ1-2; D may be TRBD1 (5 bases). Trimming cost V 0 bases and J 3 bases, with 17 bases left between them. CDR1 and CDR2 from the germline V gene are SGHAT and FQNNGV. The CDR3 length is 17 residues. CDR3 sequence: CASSLERDPRPHYGYTF. CDR3 DNA: TGTGCCAGCAGCTTAGAGCGGGACCCTCGTCCGCACTATGGCTACACCTTC.

As DNA, the CDR3 is TGTGCCAGCAGCTTTGTGGACAGGGTCGGGGAGCAGTACTTC. Its translation: CASSFVDRVGEQYF. The genes are TRBV13 and TRBJ2-7; 8 nucleotides line up with TRBD1. CDR3 length: 14 amino acids. Germline V CDR1 and CDR2: PRHDT, FYEKMQ (reference sequence). Trimming took 3 bases from V and 7 from J; bases not matched to a gene: 8. The full variable domain, its missing parts supplied by reference TRBV13 and TRBJ2-7, is AAGVIQSPRHLIKEKRETATLKCYPIPRHDTVYWYQQGPGQDPQFLISFYEKMQSDKGSIPDRFSAQQFSDYHSELNMSSLELGDSALYFCASSFVDRVGEQYFGPGTRLTVT.

The rearrangement links TRBV30 to TRBJ2-1, with D uncertain. The CDR3 sequence is 12 residues long. V was clipped by 1 base and J by 3 bases, with 4 bases between them. Germline lookup yields CDR1 GTSNPN and CDR2 SVGIG (reference sequence). DNA for the CDR3: TGTGCCTGGAGTGGCTACTACAATGAGCAGTTCTTC. This translates into CAWSGYYNEQFF.

The rearrangement uses TRBV5-4 and TRBJ1-1; D unclear. With 0 bases removed from V and 4 bases from J, the gap between germline ends came to 7 bases. This CDR3 has 13 amino acids. Germline V lookup: CDR1 SGHNT, CDR2 YYREEE (reference sequence). The CDR3 bases are TGTGCCAGCAGCTTGGACGGTTTCACTGAAGCTTTCTTT. Protein product: CASSLDGFTEAFF.

The rearrangement uses TRBV29-1 and TRBJ2-7, with TRBD1 matching over 9 bases. J was trimmed by 1 base and V by 1 base; bases with no gene match: 5. This CDR3 is 15 amino acids long. Per the germline V gene, CDR1 is SQVTM and CDR2 is ANQGSEA. CDR3 sequence: CSVEVGDRESYEQYF. CDR3 coding DNA: TGCAGCGTTGAAGTGGGGGACAGGGAATCCTACGAGCAGTACTTC.

This chain connects TRBV4-1 to TRBJ2-7; TRBD2 agrees at 11 bases. The CDR3 is made up of 15 amino acids. Germline loops: CDR1 MGHRA, CDR2 YSYEKL. With 3 bases clipped from V and 3 bases from J, the junction kept 4 bases outside the gene matches. The CDR3: CASSQGLAANYEQYF. The CDR3 DNA reads TGCGCCAGCAGCCAGGGACTAGCGGCCAACTACGAGCAGTACTTC.

This clone was observed a handful of times. The chain carries TRBV29-1 and TRBJ2-7; TRBD1 is a possible D gene (6 bases). V lost 1 base to trimming and J lost 4 bases, with 14 bases between them. CDR1 and CDR2 (germline): SQVTM, ANQGSEA. CDR3 length: 14 residues. The CDR3 DNA reads TGCAGCGTTGAAGCCCCCGGGACAAATTACGAGCAGTACTTC. This sequence encodes CSVEAPGTNYEQYF.

The chain carries TRBV5-6 and TRBJ1-5, with 7 bases matching TRBD1. Germline assignment: CDR1 SGHDT and CDR2 YYEEEE. J gave up 5 bases and V 2 bases, and 4 bases lay outside the gene matches. This CDR3 is built from 14 residues. CDR3 loop: CASSFGQGDQPQHF. CDR3 sequence (DNA): TGTGCCAGCAGCTTCGGGCAGGGGGATCAGCCCCAGCATTTT.

V and J are TRBV7-3 and TRBJ1-1; D is unresolved. V lost 5 bases and J lost 4, with 17 bases in between. Germline lookup yields CDR1 SGHTA and CDR2 FQGTGA. CDR3 length equals 15 residues. In nucleotides, the CDR3 is TGTGCCAGCAGCACCGGTCTTGGGAGAGGCACTGAAGCTTTCTTT. Translated, it gives CASSTGLGRGTEAFF. The full variable domain, in which reference TRBV7-3 and TRBJ1-1 provide the parts outside the CDR3, is GAGVSQTPSNKVTEKGKYVELRCDPISGHTALYWYRQSLGQGPEFLIYFQGTGAADDSGLPNDRFFAVRPEGSVSTLKIQRTERGDSAVYLCASSTGLGRGTEAFFGQGTRLTVV.

Of note for this clone: The sample contains more than one DNA sequence encoding this CDR3. V gene TRBV9 combines with J gene TRBJ2-1, with 7 bases aligning to TRBD2. Losses at the gene ends were 4 bases for V and 1 base for J; bases not matched to a gene: 5. The CDR3 length is 15 residues. Germline loops: CDR1 SGDLS, CDR2 YYNGEE. The DNA of the CDR3 is TGTGCCAGCAGCCAATCGGGGGGATCCTACAATGAGCAGTTCTTC. It yields the protein CASSQSGGSYNEQFF.

This chain joins TRBV18 and TRBJ2-5; 7 bases line up with TRBD1. CDR1 KGHSH and CDR2 LQKENI come from the germline V gene. V lost 3 bases and J lost 2; bases outside the gene matches: 6. The length of the CDR3 is 15 residues. CDR3 nucleotides: TGTGCCAGCTCACCGCCGGGACAGAAGCAAGAGACCCAGTACTTC. Translated, it gives CASSPPGQKQETQYF.

The chain carries TRBV16 and TRBJ2-1, with TRBD2 matching 14 bases. The CDR3 has 19 residues. J gave up 2 bases and V 4 bases, and 10 bases lay outside the gene matches. The germline V gene encodes CDR1 KGHSY and CDR2 FQNENV. CDR3 region: CASSRPGLAGVITYNEQFF. Here the CDR3 DNA reads TGTGCCAGCAGCCGCCCGGGACTAGCGGGGGTTATAACCTACAATGAGCAGTTCTTC.